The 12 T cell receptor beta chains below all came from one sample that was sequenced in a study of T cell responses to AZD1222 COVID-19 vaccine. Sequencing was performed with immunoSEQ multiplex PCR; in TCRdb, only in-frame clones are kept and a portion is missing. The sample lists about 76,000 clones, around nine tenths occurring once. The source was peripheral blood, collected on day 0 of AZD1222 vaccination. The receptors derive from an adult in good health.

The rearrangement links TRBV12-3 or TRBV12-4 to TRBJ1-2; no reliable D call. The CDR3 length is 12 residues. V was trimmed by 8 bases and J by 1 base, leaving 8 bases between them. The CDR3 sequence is CASGSFNYGYTF. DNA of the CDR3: TGTGCCAGCGGCTCTTTTAACTATGGCTACACCTTC.

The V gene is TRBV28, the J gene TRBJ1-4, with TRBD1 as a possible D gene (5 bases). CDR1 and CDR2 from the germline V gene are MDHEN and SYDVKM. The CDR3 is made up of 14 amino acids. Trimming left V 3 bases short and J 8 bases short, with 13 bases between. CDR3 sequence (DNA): TGTGCCAGCAGTTTCGGCGGGGCGGAGGAAAAACTGTTTTTT. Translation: CASSFGGAEEKLFF. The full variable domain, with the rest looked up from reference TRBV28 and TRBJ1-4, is DVKVTQSSRYLVKRTGEKVFLECVQDMDHENMFWYRQDPGLGLRLIYFSYDVKMKEKGDIPEGYSVSREKKERFSLILESASTNQTSMYLCASSFGGAEEKLFFGSGTQLSVL.

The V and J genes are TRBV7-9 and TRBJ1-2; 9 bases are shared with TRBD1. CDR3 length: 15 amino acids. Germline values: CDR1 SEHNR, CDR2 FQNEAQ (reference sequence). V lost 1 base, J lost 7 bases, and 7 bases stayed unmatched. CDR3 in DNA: TGTGCCAGCAGCTTAGGGCGAGGGACAGGGCTTGGCTACACCTTC. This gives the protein CASSLGRGTGLGYTF. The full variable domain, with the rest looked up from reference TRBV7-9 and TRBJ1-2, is DTGVSQNPRHKITKRGQNVTFRCDPISEHNRLYWYRQTLGQGPEFLTYFQNEAQLEKSRLLSDRFSAERPKGSFSTLEIQRTEQGDSAMYLCASSLGRGTGLGYTFGSGTRLTVV.

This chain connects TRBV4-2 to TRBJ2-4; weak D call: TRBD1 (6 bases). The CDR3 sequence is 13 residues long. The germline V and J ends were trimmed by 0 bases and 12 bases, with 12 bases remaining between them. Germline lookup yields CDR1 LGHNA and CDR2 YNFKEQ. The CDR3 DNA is TGTGCCAGCAGCCAAGATACAGGGTTTCATCAGTACTTC. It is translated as CASSQDTGFHQYF.

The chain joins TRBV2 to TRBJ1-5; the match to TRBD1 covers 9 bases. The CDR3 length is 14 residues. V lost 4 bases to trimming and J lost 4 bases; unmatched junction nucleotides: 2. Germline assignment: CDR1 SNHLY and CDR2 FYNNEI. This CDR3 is CASSGQGVNQPQHF. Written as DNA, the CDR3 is TGTGCCAGCAGTGGACAGGGGGTGAATCAGCCCCAGCATTTT.

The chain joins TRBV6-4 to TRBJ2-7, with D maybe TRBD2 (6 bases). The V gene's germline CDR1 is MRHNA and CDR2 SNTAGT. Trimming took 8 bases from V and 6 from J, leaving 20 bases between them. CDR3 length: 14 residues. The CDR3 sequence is CASSRAPEGGEQYF. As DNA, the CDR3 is TGTGCCAGCTCAAGGGCCCCAGAGGGAGGCGAGCAGTACTTC.

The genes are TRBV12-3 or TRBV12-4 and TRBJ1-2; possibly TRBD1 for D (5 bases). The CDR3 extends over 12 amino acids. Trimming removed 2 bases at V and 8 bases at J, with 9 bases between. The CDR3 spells CASSLQGTGYTF. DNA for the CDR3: TGTGCCAGCAGTTTACAAGGGACCGGCTACACCTTC.

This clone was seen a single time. CDR3 in DNA: TGTGCCAGTAGTATCAACTTGAGAGGAGGAGACATCAATGAAAAACTGTTTTTT. This encodes CASSINLRGGDINEKLFF. The chain uses TRBV19 and TRBJ1-4; D is uncertain. Trimming shortened V by 3 bases and J by 5 bases, and 22 bases separated the two germline ends. CDR1 is LNHDA, CDR2 SQIVND, per germline (reference sequence). The CDR3 totals 18 residues.

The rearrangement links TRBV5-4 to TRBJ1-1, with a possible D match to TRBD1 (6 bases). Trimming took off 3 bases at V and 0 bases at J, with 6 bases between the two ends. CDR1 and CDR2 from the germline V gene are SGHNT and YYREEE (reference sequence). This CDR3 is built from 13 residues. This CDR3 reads CASSSGVNTEAFF. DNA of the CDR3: TGTGCCAGCAGCTCAGGGGTGAACACTGAAGCTTTCTTT.

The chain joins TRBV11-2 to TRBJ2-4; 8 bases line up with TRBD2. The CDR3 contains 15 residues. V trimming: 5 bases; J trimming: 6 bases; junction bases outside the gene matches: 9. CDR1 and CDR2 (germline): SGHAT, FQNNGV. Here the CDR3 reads CASSGVTSVGNIQYF. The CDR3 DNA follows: TGTGCCAGCAGCGGGGTGACTAGCGTAGGAAACATTCAGTACTTC.

CDR3 loop: CASTNQGGKHGYTF. CDR3 coding DNA: TGTGCCAGCACCAATCAAGGGGGCAAACACGGCTACACCTTC. The gene calls are TRBV6-5 and TRBJ1-2; 7 bases align to TRBD1. Trimming removed 7 bases from V and 8 bases from J; junction bases left unmatched: 13. There are 14 residues in the CDR3. The germline gives CDR1 MNHEY, CDR2 SVGAGI.

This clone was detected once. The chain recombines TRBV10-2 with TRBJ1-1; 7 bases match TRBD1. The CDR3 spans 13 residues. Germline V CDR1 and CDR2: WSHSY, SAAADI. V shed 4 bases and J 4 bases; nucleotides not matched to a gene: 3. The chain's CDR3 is CASSGQGRTEAFF. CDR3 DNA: TGCGCCAGCAGTGGACAGGGACGCACTGAAGCTTTCTTT.